Sequencing of this T cell receptor beta chain was carried out in a study of identical twins. The study, taken as a whole, reports: Out-of-frame alpha sequences shared between twins exhibited an excess of low generation probability.

TCRdb redid the calling of the 5' RACE reads with MiXCR, one entry per CDR3 protein. The sample holds about 210,000 distinct CDR3 sequences, around a tenth seen once. This clonotype occurred a few times. Its antigen is unknown. This CDR3 has 14 residues. Trimming removed 1 base from V and 7 bases from J; junction bases left unmatched: 4. Germline V CDR1 and CDR2: SGHRS, YFSETQ. This clonotype was sampled from a woman aged 18-35 years in good health. The sequencing sample was made of memory (CD45RO+) T cells sorted from blood. This chain joins TRBV5-1 and TRBJ1-2, with 10 positions matching TRBD1. CDR3 bases: TGCGCCAGCAGCTTGCGGGACAGGGGAGCTGGCTACACCTTC. Encoded protein: CASSLRDRGAGYTF.